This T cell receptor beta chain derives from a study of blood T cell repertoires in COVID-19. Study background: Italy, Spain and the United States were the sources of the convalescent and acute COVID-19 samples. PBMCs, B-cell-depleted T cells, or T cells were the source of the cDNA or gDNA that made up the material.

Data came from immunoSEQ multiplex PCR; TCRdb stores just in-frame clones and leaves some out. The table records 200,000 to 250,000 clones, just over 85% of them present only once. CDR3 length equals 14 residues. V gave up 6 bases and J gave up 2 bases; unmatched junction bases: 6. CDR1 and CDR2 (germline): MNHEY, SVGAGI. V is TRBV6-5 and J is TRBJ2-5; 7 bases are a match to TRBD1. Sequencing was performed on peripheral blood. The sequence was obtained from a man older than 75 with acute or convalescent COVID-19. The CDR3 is CASRRTRGQETQYF. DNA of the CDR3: TGTGCCAGCAGGAGAACCAGGGGGCAAGAGACCCAGTACTTC.